This T cell receptor beta chain was sequenced for a study of cytomegalovirus exposure and HLA in healthy donors. Use of 60 Vbeta and 13 Jbeta primers characterized the PCR. Profiled with immunoSEQ multiplex PCR; TCRdb holds only in-frame clones, not every one. The sample carries 150,000 to 170,000 clones, approximately 80% recorded once. The CDR3 is 15 amino acids. J lost 8 bases, V lost 8 bases, and 14 bases had no gene match. Per the germline V gene, CDR1 is WSHSY and CDR2 is SAAADI. The sequence came from a woman aged 35 to 49 in good health and CMV-seronegative. J is TRBJ1-2 and V is TRBV10-2; 10 bases align to TRBD1. The sample consisted of PBMCs. The CDR3 nucleotides are TGCGCCAGCTCTGACAGGGGGCCAAGTCCGGGGGGCTACACCTTC. The encoded protein is CASSDRGPSPGGYTF.